This T cell receptor beta chain derives from a study of blood T cell repertoires in COVID-19. Ages ranged from roughly 18 to 100 years, with residence in 24 US areas. Participant-reported clinical history was the basis for cohort assignment. Those designated as exposed participants met a COVID-19 case within 2 weeks before study entry. Authors' data handling: Nucleated cell counts were estimated from reference gene primer amplification. Libraries were prepared by immunoSEQ multiplex PCR; TCRdb keeps only in-frame clonotypes and omits some of them. V and J calls and clone size come straight from that table; D and trimming were deduced from the DNA. The profile shows about 240,000 clones, about four fifths of them singletons. From germline, CDR1 is SGHTA and CDR2 FQGNSA. V dropped 1 base and J dropped 3 bases, with 10 bases sitting between them. CDR3 size: 15 residues.

The rearrangement uses TRBV7-2 and TRBJ1-5; D possibly corresponds to TRBD1 (5 bases). Sequencing was carried out using PBMCs or T cells enriched from blood (not recorded which). This receptor was taken from a middle-aged woman who had been exposed to COVID-19. Here the CDR3 reads CASSLVGGVNQPQHF. In DNA, the CDR3 is TGTGCCAGCAGCTTAGTCGGGGGTGTCAATCAGCCCCAGCATTTT. Filled out from reference TRBV7-2 and TRBJ1-5, the complete variable domain reads GAGVSQSPSNKVTEKGKDVELRCDPISGHTALYWYRQSLGQGLEFLIYFQGNSAPDKSGLPSDRFSAERTGGSVSTLTIQRTQQEDSAVYLCASSLVGGVNQPQHFGDGTRLSIL.